The present T cell receptor beta chain was sequenced within a study of T cells in localized non-small cell lung cancer. The assay was immunoSEQ multiplex PCR, and TCRdb's table has in-frame clones only and misses some. The sample yields about 26,000 clones, about 88% seen once. Per germline, CDR1 SEHNR and CDR2 FQNEAQ (reference sequence). The ends were cut back, 2 bases at V and 6 bases at J, with 10 bases in the middle. The CDR3 has 14 amino acids. The TCR was taken from a female donor of 60 years or more with stage II squamous cell lung carcinoma. The V call is TRBV7-9, the J call TRBJ1-4; D remains unclear. The sample consisted of peripheral blood, taken before any cancer treatment. The CDR3 spells CASSLYGRDEKLFF. For the CDR3, the DNA is TGTGCCAGCAGCTTATACGGACGGGATGAAAAACTGTTTTTT.